Presented here are 8 T cell receptor beta chains from one specimen sequenced in a study of T cells after posttransplantation cyclophosphamide. Sequencing was performed with immunoSEQ multiplex PCR; in TCRdb, only in-frame clones are kept and a portion is missing. The sample has under 20,000 clones, none seen only once. Busulfan-fludarabine conditioning, marrow transplant, and cyclophosphamide on days +3 and +4 were administered. The sequencing here drew on PBMCs, taken after allogeneic stem cell transplant with posttransplant cyclophosphamide. The receptors shown here come from a female patient aged 25-39 years who received an allogeneic stem cell transplant from a related donor, was CMV-positive, and had no GVHD. Part of the T cell pool may stem from the graft donor.

This clone was seen many times. The CDR3 protein is CASSLARGAGLNEKLFF. As DNA, the CDR3 is TGTGCCAGCAGCTTAGCGAGAGGTGCAGGGCTTAATGAAAAACTGTTTTTT. J is TRBJ1-4 and V is TRBV7-2, with a possible D match to TRBD1 (5 bases). The CDR3 runs to 17 residues. Germline-derived CDR1 and CDR2 are SGHTA and FQGNSA. V was pared by 0 bases and J by 4 bases, with 15 bases between.

This clone came up many times. The chain links TRBV5-5 to TRBJ1-5; D unclear. This CDR3 contains 16 residues. CDR1 is SGHKS, CDR2 YYEKEE, per germline (reference sequence). Trimming removed 4 bases from V and 6 bases from J, with 20 bases in between. The CDR3 here is CASSPGGERFGQPQHF. The CDR3 DNA sequence: TGTGCCAGCAGCCCAGGCGGGGAAAGGTTTGGTCAGCCCCAGCATTTT.

This clone was found many times. The genes are TRBV27 and TRBJ2-2, with D maybe TRBD1 (6 bases). The CDR3 length is 16 residues. The ends were cut back, 0 bases at V and 3 bases at J, with 11 bases in the middle. CDR1 and CDR2 from the germline V gene are MNHEY and SMNVEV (reference sequence). CDR3 coding DNA: TGTGCCAGCAGTTTATCGAAAGGGGGTGACACCGGGGAGCTGTTTTTT. Its protein is CASSLSKGGDTGELFF.

This clone has a count of ten or more. This chain links TRBV5-6 with TRBJ2-7; TRBD2 is a possible D gene (7 bases). CDR1 is SGHDT and CDR2 is YYEEEE in the germline V gene. V was shortened by 0 bases and J by 6 bases, with 13 bases between the two germline ends. The CDR3 spans 14 residues. In nucleotides, the CDR3 is TGTGCCAGCAGCTTGGTGGGGGGGCAGTCCGAGCAGTACTTC. It is translated as CASSLVGGQSEQYF.

Ten or more counts support this clone. The rearrangement uses TRBV28 and TRBJ2-7; 10 positions match TRBD1. From germline, CDR1 is MDHEN and CDR2 SYDVKM. J gave up 3 bases and V 3 bases, and 5 bases lay outside the gene matches. This CDR3 region has 15 residues. The CDR3 reads CASSLGTGVSYEQYF. CDR3 coding DNA: TGTGCCAGCAGTTTGGGGACAGGGGTCAGCTACGAGCAGTACTTC.

This clone was seen ten or more times. The chain has TRBV28 and TRBJ2-2; D not resolved. V lost 5 bases to trimming and J lost 1 base, with 14 bases between them. Germline-derived CDR1 and CDR2 are MDHEN and SYDVKM. The CDR3 has 16 amino acids. The CDR3 DNA reads as TGTGCCAGCAGTCCCCATATCCTACGGAACACCGGGGAGCTGTTTTTT. This encodes CASSPHILRNTGELFF.

This clone was recorded at least ten times. The chain recombines TRBV7-2 with TRBJ1-5; D is possibly TRBD1 (6 bases). Germline-derived CDR1 and CDR2 are SGHTA and FQGNSA. CDR3 size: 15 residues. V was shortened by 2 bases and J by 6 bases, with 14 bases between the two germline ends. CDR3 in amino acids: CASSLSQGTSQPQHF. Written as DNA, the CDR3 is TGTGCCAGCAGCTTAAGTCAGGGGACTAGTCAGCCCCAGCATTTT.

In this sample, this clone turned up many times. This rearrangement joins TRBV28 to TRBJ2-3; D gene unclear. V was cut by 6 bases and J by 2 bases, with 6 bases left in between. Germline CDR1 MDHEN, CDR2 SYDVKM. This CDR3 is built from 12 residues. CDR3 DNA sequence: TGTGCCAGCAGCTCCCTCACAGATACGCAGTATTTT. This translates into CASSSLTDTQYF.